The T cell receptor (beta chain) under discussion was sequenced for a study of graft-versus-host responses after intestinal transplantation. Study in general: Those transplanted obtained multivisceral, liver-intestinal, or isolated intestinal grafts. Anti-thymocyte globulin induction, then tacrolimus and steroids for about 3 years, went to all recipients.

Method: immunoSEQ multiplex PCR; TCRdb's copy keeps in-frame clones and lacks some. Among roughly 36,000 clones, 80% to 85% were seen once, and the ten largest hold 3.5% to 4.5%. General study findings and limits: GvH clones were identified in recipient marrow, with some first appearing in ileum or blood.

As for this clone: Antigen specificity is unknown.

This clonotype was sampled from a human patient who received an intestinal transplant, so some T cells may come from the graft donor. The sequenced sample was PBMCs, obtained about 1,000 days after transplant.

The DNA for the CDR3 is TGTGCCAGTAGTATACGGACAGGGCGGAGTGAGCAGTTCTTC. It translates to CASSIRTGRSEQFF. The V and J genes are TRBV19 and TRBJ2-1, with 8 bases matching TRBD1. This CDR3 comprises 14 residues. V shed 2 bases, J shed 9 bases, and the junction held 6 bases outside the gene matches. The germline V gene has CDR1 LNHDA and CDR2 SQIVND (reference sequence).